These T cell receptor beta chains were read from a single sample in a study of metastatic and nonmetastatic thyroid tumors. With MiXCR, TCRdb reprocessed the PCR reads. The repertoire holds tens of thousands of clones, with around 19% as singletons. The sample taken for sequencing was blood. The source of these receptors is a female donor with papillary thyroid cancer or a benign thyroid nodule (not recorded which). Some clones in this sample may be carry-over from other donors' samples. Each CDR3 is given with its conserved first and last residue. Fields, in order: D gene, clone size, J gene, V gene, CDR3 protein, CDR3 DNA. A D gene is named only where the DNA matches it firmly. The size entry is marked missing in some rows and otherwise reads once, few, many or a size class.

d_call: NA; clone_size: medium-sized; j_call: TRBJ1-2; v_call: TRBV7-8; cdr3_aa: CASSSEGLGYGYTF; cdr3_nt: TGTGCCAGCAGCTCTGAGGGGCTCGGGTATGGCTACACCTTC
d_call: TRBD1; clone_size: NA; j_call: TRBJ2-1; v_call: TRBV20-1; cdr3_aa: CSARVKGALYNEQFF; cdr3_nt: TGCAGTGCTAGAGTGAAGGGGGCCCTATACAATGAGCAGTTCTTC
d_call: TRBD1; clone_size: medium-sized; j_call: TRBJ1-6; v_call: TRBV5-1; cdr3_aa: CASSPGQGHSPLHF; cdr3_nt: TGCGCCAGCAGCCCAGGACAGGGTCATTCACCCCTCCACTTT
d_call: TRBD1; clone_size: few; j_call: TRBJ1-2; v_call: TRBV10-3; cdr3_aa: CAISGQGGGYGYTF; cdr3_nt: TGTGCCATCAGTGGACAGGGAGGCGGCTATGGCTACACCTTC
d_call: NA; clone_size: many; j_call: TRBJ1-2; v_call: TRBV28; cdr3_aa: CASRPGPNYGYTF; cdr3_nt: TGTGCCAGCAGGCCGGGACCCAACTATGGCTACACCTTC
d_call: NA; clone_size: NA; j_call: TRBJ2-2; v_call: TRBV27; cdr3_aa: CASRQATPTGELFF; cdr3_nt: TGTGCCAGCAGGCAGGCCACTCCCACCGGGGAGCTGTTTTTT
d_call: NA; clone_size: few; j_call: TRBJ1-6; v_call: TRBV6-2/TRBV6-3; cdr3_aa: CASSYVSLQGYNSPLHF; cdr3_nt: TGTGCCAGCAGTTACGTCTCCCTACAGGGTTATAATTCACCCCTCCACTTT
d_call: TRBD2; clone_size: NA; j_call: TRBJ2-7; v_call: TRBV27; cdr3_aa: CASSLGLAGHEQYF; cdr3_nt: TGTGCCAGCAGTCTGGGACTAGCGGGACACGAGCAGTACTTC
d_call: NA; clone_size: NA; j_call: TRBJ1-3; v_call: TRBV20-1; cdr3_aa: CSARDRTDFGNTIYF; cdr3_nt: TGCAGTGCTAGAGATCGCACGGATTTTGGAAACACCATATATTTT
d_call: TRBD1; clone_size: medium-sized; j_call: TRBJ2-1; v_call: TRBV11-3; cdr3_aa: CASSLEVGQGSYNEQFF; cdr3_nt: TGTGCCAGCAGCTTAGAGGTGGGACAGGGCTCCTACAATGAGCAGTTCTTC
d_call: NA; clone_size: many; j_call: TRBJ1-1; v_call: TRBV15; cdr3_aa: CATSRDRTLNTEAFF; cdr3_nt: TGTGCCACCAGCAGAGATAGGACCCTGAACACTGAAGCTTTCTTT
d_call: NA; clone_size: NA; j_call: TRBJ2-7; v_call: TRBV20-1; cdr3_aa: CSARHYEQYF; cdr3_nt: TGCAGTGCTAGACACTACGAGCAGTACTTC
d_call: TRBD2; clone_size: many; j_call: TRBJ2-3; v_call: TRBV5-1; cdr3_aa: CASSLVAGESTQYF; cdr3_nt: TGCGCCAGCAGCTTGGTTGCGGGAGAAAGTACGCAGTATTTT
d_call: NA; clone_size: many; j_call: TRBJ2-2; v_call: TRBV2; cdr3_aa: CASSPAGADTGELFF; cdr3_nt: TGTGCCAGCAGTCCAGCCGGGGCCGACACCGGGGAGCTGTTTTTT
d_call: NA; clone_size: NA; j_call: TRBJ1-2; v_call: TRBV2; cdr3_aa: CASSDFPGWGGGYTF; cdr3_nt: TGTGCCAGTAGTGATTTCCCCGGGTGGGGGGGTGGCTACACCTTC
d_call: NA; clone_size: few; j_call: TRBJ1-1; v_call: TRBV6-6; cdr3_aa: CASSYRTGGSVNTEAFF; cdr3_nt: TGTGCCAGCAGTTACCGGACGGGAGGATCGGTGAACACTGAAGCTTTCTTT
d_call: TRBD1; clone_size: many; j_call: TRBJ2-1; v_call: TRBV28; cdr3_aa: CASSLPKTGLDEQFF; cdr3_nt: TGTGCCAGCAGTTTACCCAAGACAGGGTTGGATGAGCAGTTCTTC
d_call: NA; clone_size: NA; j_call: TRBJ2-6; v_call: TRBV5-1; cdr3_aa: CASSLGGTSGANVLTF; cdr3_nt: TGCGCCAGCAGCTTAGGAGGGACCTCTGGGGCCAACGTCCTGACTTTC
d_call: TRBD2; clone_size: few; j_call: TRBJ2-1; v_call: TRBV10-3; cdr3_aa: CAIRGGLAVYNEQFF; cdr3_nt: TGTGCCATCAGGGGGGGACTAGCGGTCTACAATGAGCAGTTCTTC
d_call: NA; clone_size: NA; j_call: TRBJ2-7; v_call: TRBV20-1; cdr3_aa: CSAQGASGTYDENF; cdr3_nt: TGCAGTGCTCAGGGGGCTAGCGGGACCTACGATGAGAACTTC
d_call: TRBD2; clone_size: few; j_call: TRBJ2-7; v_call: TRBV12-3/TRBV12-4; cdr3_aa: CASSLVAGAGYEQYF; cdr3_nt: TGTGCCAGCAGTTTAGTGGCGGGAGCCGGCTACGAGCAGTACTTC
d_call: NA; clone_size: many; j_call: TRBJ1-5; v_call: TRBV27; cdr3_aa: CASSQGSHPGQPQHF; cdr3_nt: TGTGCCAGCAGTCAGGGTTCCCACCCGGGGCAGCCCCAGCATTTT
d_call: NA; clone_size: NA; j_call: TRBJ2-1; v_call: TRBV6-4; cdr3_aa: CASSERAGDSNNEQFF; cdr3_nt: TGTGCCAGCAGTGAGAGGGCAGGGGATTCCAACAATGAGCAGTTCTTC
d_call: TRBD1; clone_size: NA; j_call: TRBJ2-5; v_call: TRBV5-1; cdr3_aa: CASSSGQPETQYF; cdr3_nt: TGCGCCAGCAGCTCGGGACAGCCGGAGACCCAGTACTTC
d_call: NA; clone_size: NA; j_call: TRBJ1-3; v_call: TRBV6-1; cdr3_aa: CASSQEADSGNTIYF; cdr3_nt: TGTGCCAGCAGCCAAGAGGCAGACTCTGGAAACACCATATATTTT
d_call: TRBD1; clone_size: NA; j_call: TRBJ1-2; v_call: TRBV5-1; cdr3_aa: CASSLEGQGEGYTF; cdr3_nt: TGCGCCAGCAGCTTGGAGGGACAGGGCGAGGGCTACACCTTC
d_call: NA; clone_size: NA; j_call: TRBJ1-2; v_call: TRBV7-2; cdr3_aa: CASSLSVYGYTF; cdr3_nt: TGTGCCAGCAGCTTGAGTGTTTATGGCTACACCTTC
d_call: TRBD2; clone_size: NA; j_call: TRBJ2-7; v_call: TRBV28; cdr3_aa: CASSSRTSGRYEQYF; cdr3_nt: TGTGCCAGCAGTTCCCGGACTAGCGGGAGGTACGAGCAGTACTTC
d_call: NA; clone_size: many; j_call: TRBJ2-3; v_call: TRBV5-1; cdr3_aa: CASNTDGDTQYF; cdr3_nt: TGCGCCAGCAACACCGACGGGGATACGCAGTATTTT
d_call: TRBD2; clone_size: many; j_call: TRBJ2-5; v_call: TRBV7-2; cdr3_aa: CASSNRLAGGAAQYF; cdr3_nt: TGTGCCAGCAGCAATCGACTAGCGGGAGGAGCGGCCCAGTACTTC
d_call: NA; clone_size: NA; j_call: TRBJ1-4; v_call: TRBV7-2; cdr3_aa: CASSFEVQEPRKLFF; cdr3_nt: TGTGCCAGCAGCTTTGAGGTACAGGAACCAAGAAAACTGTTTTTT
d_call: TRBD1; clone_size: NA; j_call: TRBJ1-5; v_call: TRBV30; cdr3_aa: CAWSVGQGNQPQHF; cdr3_nt: TGTGCCTGGAGTGTGGGACAGGGGAATCAGCCCCAGCATTTT
d_call: NA; clone_size: many; j_call: TRBJ2-3; v_call: TRBV20-1; cdr3_aa: CSVTGSTDTQYF; cdr3_nt: TGCAGTGTCACAGGATCCACAGATACGCAGTATTTT
d_call: NA; clone_size: NA; j_call: TRBJ2-7; v_call: TRBV20-1; cdr3_aa: CSARDLERQAYEQYF; cdr3_nt: TGCAGTGCTAGAGATCTGGAACGGCAGGCCTACGAGCAGTACTTC
d_call: NA; clone_size: many; j_call: TRBJ1-2; v_call: TRBV6-1; cdr3_aa: CASSEALGPRENGYTF; cdr3_nt: TGTGCCAGCAGTGAAGCGCTGGGACCCCGGGAGAATGGCTACACCTTC
d_call: NA; clone_size: NA; j_call: TRBJ1-1; v_call: TRBV11-2; cdr3_aa: CASSLDSGVLNTEAFF; cdr3_nt: TGTGCCAGCAGCTTAGACTCAGGGGTGCTGAACACTGAAGCTTTCTTT
d_call: TRBD1; clone_size: NA; j_call: TRBJ1-2; v_call: TRBV10-3; cdr3_aa: CAIRDQGGGDGYTF; cdr3_nt: TGTGCCATCAGGGACCAGGGGGGGGGCGACGGCTACACCTTC
d_call: NA; clone_size: many; j_call: TRBJ1-1; v_call: TRBV12-3/TRBV12-4; cdr3_aa: CASSLGRRNTEAFF; cdr3_nt: TGTGCCAGCAGCCTGGGACGGAGGAACACTGAAGCTTTCTTT
d_call: NA; clone_size: few; j_call: TRBJ1-2; v_call: TRBV6-1; cdr3_aa: CASSERQVGGYTF; cdr3_nt: TGTGCCAGCAGTGAGAGGCAGGTGGGGGGCTACACCTTC
d_call: TRBD1; clone_size: few; j_call: TRBJ2-7; v_call: TRBV5-1; cdr3_aa: CASSLEGANREQYF; cdr3_nt: TGCGCCAGCAGCTTGGAGGGGGCGAACCGCGAGCAGTACTTC
d_call: NA; clone_size: many; j_call: TRBJ1-1; v_call: TRBV9; cdr3_aa: CASSVGPGTAEAFF; cdr3_nt: TGTGCCAGCAGCGTAGGTCCGGGAACGGCTGAAGCTTTCTTT
d_call: NA; clone_size: medium-sized; j_call: TRBJ2-3; v_call: TRBV6-1; cdr3_aa: CASSHRGTSTDTQYF; cdr3_nt: TGTGCCAGCAGTCATCGAGGGACCAGCACAGATACGCAGTATTTT
d_call: NA; clone_size: few; j_call: TRBJ1-3; v_call: TRBV9; cdr3_aa: CASSGGGQVAGNTIYF; cdr3_nt: TGTGCCAGCAGCGGAGGGGGGCAGGTGGCTGGAAACACCATATATTTT
d_call: NA; clone_size: medium-sized; j_call: TRBJ2-2; v_call: TRBV6-1; cdr3_aa: CASEPSTGRNTGELFF; cdr3_nt: TGTGCCAGCGAGCCTTCGACAGGACGGAACACCGGGGAGCTGTTTTTT
d_call: TRBD1; clone_size: NA; j_call: TRBJ2-6; v_call: TRBV11-2; cdr3_aa: CASSPGQGAPGANVLTF; cdr3_nt: TGTGCCAGCAGTCCGGGACAGGGGGCTCCCGGGGCCAACGTCCTGACTTTC
d_call: NA; clone_size: many; j_call: TRBJ2-7; v_call: TRBV6-6; cdr3_aa: CASSYDQTATYEQYF; cdr3_nt: TGTGCCAGCAGTTACGATCAGACGGCTACCTACGAGCAGTACTTC